A selection of T cell receptor beta chains follows, all from one sample in a study of cytomegalovirus exposure and HLA in healthy donors. Only in-frame clones appear in the TCRdb table, and some are missing; sequencing was by immunoSEQ multiplex PCR. This sample contains tens of thousands of clones. The sequencing sample was made of PBMCs. The receptors derive from a woman aged 40 to 55 in good health and CMV-seropositive. Both conserved end residues are part of each CDR3. The D gene is left open where the match is weak.

>TRBJ2-1|TRBD2|TRBV6-5
CASSLGLAGEQFF
TGTGCCAGCAGCCTGGGACTAGCGGGAGAGCAGTTCTTC
>TRBJ2-1|TRBD2|TRBV5-6
CASSGRAAYNEQFF
TGTGCCAGCAGCGGGAGGGCCGCCTACAATGAGCAGTTCTTC
>TRBJ2-3|NA|TRBV5-4
CASSLDPGGTDTQYF
TGTGCCAGCAGCTTGGACCCTGGAGGCACAGATACGCAGTATTTT
>TRBJ1-5|TRBD1|TRBV5-1
CASSLIRDREVAYQPQHF
TGCGCCAGCAGCCTAATCCGGGACAGGGAAGTGGCCTATCAGCCCCAGCATTTT
>TRBJ2-1|TRBD2|TRBV7-9
CASSSRLAGVNEQFF
TGTGCCAGCAGCTCTCGACTAGCGGGAGTCAATGAGCAGTTCTTC
>TRBJ2-5|TRBD2|TRBV7-9
CASSPRAAGGETQYF
TGTGCCAGCAGCCCCAGGGCGGCGGGGGGTGAGACCCAGTACTTC
>TRBJ2-7|NA|TRBV7-2
CASSLGVARSYEQYF
TGTGCCAGCAGCTTAGGGGTAGCGAGATCCTACGAGCAGTACTTC
>TRBJ2-1|NA|TRBV25-1
CASSERGGTSSYNEQFF
TGTGCCAGCAGTGAACGTGGCGGGACGAGCTCCTACAATGAGCAGTTCTTC
>TRBJ1-5|NA|TRBV6-1
CASSRDSNQPQHF
TGTGCCAGCAGCAGGGATAGCAATCAGCCCCAGCATTTT
>TRBJ2-3|TRBD2|TRBV9
CASSVETPGLAGETPTDTQYF
TGTGCCAGCAGCGTCGAGACCCCGGGACTAGCGGGGGAAACGCCGACAGATACGCAGTATTTT
>TRBJ2-7|TRBD1|TRBV5-1
CASSQDRVPSYEQYF
TGCGCCAGCAGCCAGGACAGGGTCCCGTCCTACGAGCAGTACTTC
>TRBJ1-2|NA|TRBV25-1
CASSSTTTTESNYGYTF
TGTGCCAGCAGTTCCACTACGACGACAGAGTCTAACTATGGCTACACCTTC
>TRBJ2-7|TRBD1|TRBV6-4
CACRGREQYF
TGTGCCTGTAGGGGGCGCGAGCAGTACTTC
>TRBJ1-1|NA|TRBV11-2
CASSPSGKNYEAFF
TGTGCCAGCAGCCCCTCGGGTAAGAATTATGAAGCTTTCTTT
>TRBJ2-2|NA|TRBV11-2
CASSFSRNTGELFF
TGTGCCAGCAGCTTCTCCAGGAACACCGGGGAGCTGTTTTTT
>TRBJ2-2|TRBD2|TRBV10-3
CAIAGTSGGAVDTGELFF
TGTGCCATTGCCGGGACTAGCGGGGGGGCGGTCGACACCGGGGAGCTGTTTTTT
>TRBJ1-4|NA|TRBV9
CASSEGGGSEKLFF
TGTGCCAGCAGCGAGGGAGGGGGAAGTGAAAAACTGTTTTTT